One sample yielded the 14 T cell receptor beta chains listed below, sequenced in a study of shared clonotypes between healthy human individuals. Sequencing was performed with immunoSEQ multiplex PCR; in TCRdb, only in-frame clones are kept and a portion is missing. Of about 2.2 million clones in the sample, roughly 95% were seen once. CD45RO-negative CD8 cells positively selected for CCR7 made up the naive population, which excluded terminally differentiated effector memory CD45RA+ cells. Sequencing was performed on naive CD8+ T cells from PBMCs. Receptor source: a man aged 18-30 years in good health. Some clones in this sample may be carry-over from other donors' samples.

This rearrangement joins TRBV27 to TRBJ2-7, with a possible D match to TRBD2 (6 bases). This CDR3 region has 15 residues. CDR1 is MNHEY and CDR2 is SMNVEV in the germline V gene (reference sequence). The ends were cut back, 0 bases at V and 3 bases at J, with 12 bases in the middle. The CDR3: CASSLSRRDFYEQYF. The CDR3 bases are TGTGCCAGCAGTTTATCTCGACGGGACTTCTACGAGCAGTACTTC.

V is TRBV13 and J is TRBJ2-7; 10 bases agree with TRBD2. Germline CDR1 is PRHDT and CDR2 is FYEKMQ (reference sequence). Unmatched junction bases numbered 11, after V lost 5 bases and J lost 4 bases. This CDR3 has 16 residues. The DNA for the CDR3 is TGTGCCAGCAGCCCCAGGAGCGGGAGGGGATCTTACGAGCAGTACTTC. The encoded protein is CASSPRSGRGSYEQYF.

The J gene is TRBJ2-2, the V gene TRBV28; 11 nucleotides agree with TRBD1. The germline V gene has CDR1 MDHEN and CDR2 SYDVKM. CDR3 length: 16 amino acids. Unmatched junction bases numbered 7, after V lost 6 bases and J lost 4 bases. The CDR3 bases are TGTGCCAGCAGCCCCCTGGACAGGGGGCCCACCGGGGAGCTGTTTTTT. It codes for CASSPLDRGPTGELFF.

DNA for the CDR3: TGTGCCAGCAGCCGAATCAAACTAGCGGCCCACCACTACGAGCAGTACTTC. Encoded protein: CASSRIKLAAHHYEQYF. V and J are TRBV7-8 and TRBJ2-7, with TRBD2 matching over 8 bases. V shed 5 bases, J shed 3 bases, and the junction held 15 bases outside the gene matches. Germline V gene lookup returns CDR1 SGHVS and CDR2 FQNEAQ. This CDR3 has 17 amino acids.

This chain connects TRBV4-2 to TRBJ2-1; 9 bases are a match to TRBD2. Germline V lookup: CDR1 LGHNA, CDR2 YNFKEQ. The CDR3 is 16 residues long. J was trimmed by 3 bases and V by 0 bases; bases with no gene match: 3. The CDR3 DNA reads as TGTGCCAGCAGCCAAGAATCTAGCGGGAACTACAATGAGCAGTTCTTC. Protein: CASSQESSGNYNEQFF.

CDR3 amino acids: CASSLTSGTTYEQYF. The DNA for the CDR3 is TGTGCCAGCAGTTTGACTAGCGGGACCACCTACGAGCAGTACTTC. The chain uses TRBV27 and TRBJ2-7; TRBD2 aligns across 11 bases. This CDR3 region has 15 residues. Germline assignment: CDR1 MNHEY and CDR2 SMNVEV (reference sequence). The V and J ends lost 3 bases and 2 bases, in that order; junction bases with no gene match: 3.

J is TRBJ2-7 and V is TRBV5-5, with D tentatively TRBD1 or TRBD2 (6 bases each). V was clipped by 4 bases and J by 0 bases, with 11 bases between them. Germline V gene data show CDR1 as SGHKS and CDR2 as YYEKEE (reference sequence). CDR3 length equals 14 residues. Here the CDR3 reads CASSPPGASYEQYF. The CDR3 coding sequence is TGTGCCAGCAGCCCACCGGGGGCCTCCTACGAGCAGTACTTC. Together with reference TRBV5-5 and TRBJ2-7, the CDR3 gives the full variable domain: DAGVTQSPTHLIKTRGQQVTLRCSPISGHKSVSWYQQVLGQGPQFIFQYYEKEERGRGNFPDRFSARQFPNYSSELNVNALLLGDSALYLCASSPPGASYEQYFGPGTRLTVT.

This chain uses TRBV15 with TRBJ2-7; D not certain. The CDR3 spans 16 residues. Trimming left V 1 base short and J 3 bases short, with 16 bases between. Germline CDR1 and CDR2: LNHNV and YYDKDF (reference sequence). The CDR3 bases are TGTGCCACCAGCAGAGGGAAGGTTCTTCGAAACTACGAGCAGTACTTC. Its translation is CATSRGKVLRNYEQYF.

V gene TRBV6-6 combines with J gene TRBJ2-7; possibly TRBD1 or TRBD2 for D (6 bases each). The V and J ends lost 0 bases and 5 bases respectively, with 14 bases between them. This CDR3 region has 15 residues. Germline lookup yields CDR1 MNHNY and CDR2 SVGAGI (reference sequence). CDR3 amino acids: CASSYSRGHGNEQYF. CDR3 DNA: TGTGCCAGCAGTTACTCTCGGGGGCACGGGAACGAGCAGTACTTC.

The table lists this clone with a few counts. This sequence joins TRBV19 and TRBJ1-5; D possibly corresponds to TRBD1 (5 bases). This CDR3 has 13 residues. Per germline, CDR1 LNHDA and CDR2 SQIVND (reference sequence). The V end was cut by 6 bases, the J end by 5 bases, with 11 bases between. The CDR3 coding sequence is TGTGCCAGTAGCCAAGTAGGGGATCAGCCCCAGCATTTT. Amino acid sequence: CASSQVGDQPQHF.

The genes are TRBV30 and TRBJ2-5; TRBD2 agrees at 12 bases. Trimming took 2 bases from V and 5 from J; bases not matched to a gene: 3. Germline V gene data show CDR1 as GTSNPN and CDR2 as SVGIG (reference sequence). This CDR3 is 14 amino acids long. The CDR3 nucleotides are TGTGCCTGGAGTTGGACTAGCGGGATCGAGACCCAGTACTTC. Encoded protein: CAWSWTSGIETQYF.

The J gene is TRBJ2-1, the V gene TRBV6-6; no definite D call. Trimming took off 2 bases at V and 10 bases at J, with 6 bases between the two ends. The CDR3 is made up of 11 amino acids. Germline V lookup: CDR1 MNHNY, CDR2 SVGAGI (reference sequence). The CDR3 DNA reads as TGTGCCAGCAGTTACGGACCCGAGCAGTTCTTC. Amino acids: CASSYGPEQFF.

The chain uses TRBV2 and TRBJ2-1; D call uncertain. Germline CDR1 SNHLY, CDR2 FYNNEI. V was shortened by 1 base and J by 0 bases, with 7 bases between the two germline ends. The CDR3 runs to 15 residues. CDR3 DNA: TGTGCCAGCAGTGAAGAGGGAAACTCCTACAATGAGCAGTTCTTC. Translating it yields CASSEEGNSYNEQFF.

This chain connects TRBV28 to TRBJ2-2; D is possibly TRBD1 or TRBD2 (6 bases each). V lost 4 bases to trimming and J lost 6 bases, with 15 bases between them. Per germline, CDR1 MDHEN and CDR2 SYDVKM. There are 15 residues in the CDR3. CDR3 bases: TGTGCCAGCAGTTCCATAGGGGGGTTGGCCGGGGAGCTGTTTTTT. Translated: CASSSIGGLAGELFF. Using reference TRBV28 and TRBJ2-2 for the parts outside the CDR3, the full variable domain is DVKVTQSSRYLVKRTGEKVFLECVQDMDHENMFWYRQDPGLGLRLIYFSYDVKMKEKGDIPEGYSVSREKKERFSLILESASTNQTSMYLCASSSIGGLAGELFFGEGSRLTVL.